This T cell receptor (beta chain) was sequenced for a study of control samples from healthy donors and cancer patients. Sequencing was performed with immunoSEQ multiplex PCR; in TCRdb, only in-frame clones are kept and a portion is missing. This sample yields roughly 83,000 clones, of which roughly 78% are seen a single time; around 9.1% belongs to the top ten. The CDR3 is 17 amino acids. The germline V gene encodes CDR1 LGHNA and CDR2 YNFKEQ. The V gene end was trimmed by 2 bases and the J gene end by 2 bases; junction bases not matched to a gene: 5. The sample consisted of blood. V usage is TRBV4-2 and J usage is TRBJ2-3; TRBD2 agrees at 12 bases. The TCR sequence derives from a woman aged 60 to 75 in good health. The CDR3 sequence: CASSQQTSGGPTDTQYF. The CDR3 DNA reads TGTGCCAGCAGCCAACAAACTAGCGGGGGGCCCACAGATACGCAGTATTTT.